A single sample gave rise to the 21 T cell receptor beta chains below, sequenced in a study of T cells after yellow fever vaccination. MiXCR, applied by TCRdb to the 5' RACE reads, yields one record per CDR3 protein. The profile shows about 180,000 distinct CDR3 sequences, about 6.2% of them singletons. Sequenced material: CD4+ T cells sorted from PBMCs, taken on the day of the first yellow fever vaccination. The receptors shown here come from a man in his late teens or twenties who received the YFV17D yellow fever vaccine.

This clonotype was detected ten times or more. The chain links TRBV28 to TRBJ2-2; 8 nucleotides agree with TRBD2. The CDR3 is made up of 14 amino acids. Germline V gives CDR1 MDHEN, CDR2 SYDVKM. V was clipped by 2 bases and J by 6 bases; unmatched bases: 2. In DNA, the CDR3 is TGTGCCAGCAGTTTAGGAGCGGGAGCCGGGGAGCTGTTTTTT. This translates into CASSLGAGAGELFF.

This clonotype was recorded many times. V usage is TRBV19 and J usage is TRBJ2-2; D tentatively fits TRBD1 or TRBD2 (5 bases each). Germline CDR1 LNHDA, CDR2 SQIVND (reference sequence). Trimming removed 3 bases at V and 6 bases at J, with 5 bases between. The CDR3 length is 12 residues. For the CDR3, the DNA is TGTGCCAGTAGTATGGGACCCGGGGAGCTGTTTTTT. This gives the protein CASSMGPGELFF.

In this sample, this clonotype turned up a few times. This chain uses TRBV7-2 with TRBJ2-7, with D maybe TRBD1 (6 bases). Trimming stripped 1 base from V and 0 bases from J, with 7 bases between. Germline CDR1 and CDR2: SGHTA and FQGNSA. This CDR3 comprises 14 residues. CDR3 sequence (DNA): TGTGCCAGCAGCTTAGAGGACAGCTCCTACGAGCAGTACGTC. This codes for CASSLEDSSYEQYV.

Concerning this clonotype: Being one base from a much bigger clone, this may be a read error. V gene TRBV5-1 combines with J gene TRBJ1-2; 8 bases match TRBD1. The germline V gene has CDR1 SGHRS and CDR2 YFSETQ. The length of the CDR3 is 17 residues. CDR3 sequence: CASTRGGTGEANYRYTF. The DNA of the CDR3 is TGCGCCAGCACCAGGGGTGGGACAGGAGAAGCTAACTATCGCTACACCTTC.

This clonotype was seen a few times. This chain connects TRBV20-1 to TRBJ2-3, with D hard to call. V lost 1 base and J 0 bases, leaving 11 bases between the germline ends. CDR3 length: 15 residues. Germline CDR1 reads DFQATT; CDR2 reads SNEGSKA (reference sequence). CDR3 sequence: CSARGGRASTDTQYF. The CDR3 region has the DNA TGCAGTGCTAGAGGCGGTCGTGCTAGCACAGATACGCAGTATTTT.

This clonotype showed up just a few times. The chain recombines TRBV20-1 with TRBJ2-7; TRBD2 is a possible D gene (6 bases). The germline gives CDR1 DFQATT, CDR2 SNEGSKA (reference sequence). This CDR3 has 14 residues. Trimming shortened V by 0 bases and J by 4 bases, and 13 bases separated the two germline ends. CDR3 sequence: CSARDWRAGYEQYF. The CDR3 DNA reads as TGCAGTGCTAGAGATTGGCGGGCGGGGTACGAGCAGTACTTC.

This clonotype was found a few times. The V call is TRBV20-1, the J call TRBJ1-2; no clear D. CDR1 and CDR2 from the germline V gene are DFQATT and SNEGSKA (reference sequence). The CDR3 extends over 17 amino acids. In DNA form, the CDR3 reads TGCAGGATCCTTGCTAATCTCAATGACGCATCACGGAATGGCTACACCTTC. Protein: CRILANLNDASRNGYTF.

Ten or more counts support this clonotype. This chain links TRBV4-3 with TRBJ2-7, with D perhaps matching TRBD2 (5 bases). V was trimmed by 0 bases and J by 6 bases, leaving 9 bases between them. This CDR3 is 13 amino acids long. Germline V gene data show CDR1 as LGHNA and CDR2 as YSLEER. DNA for the CDR3: TGCGCCAGCAGCCAAGATTTCGGGGTCGAGCAGTACTTC. Encoded protein: CASSQDFGVEQYF.

This clonotype was found a few times. The J gene is TRBJ1-3, the V gene TRBV3-1, with D possibly TRBD1 on 6 matching bases. The CDR3 sequence is 19 residues long. Germline V gene sequence: CDR1 LGHDT, CDR2 YNNKEL (reference sequence). Deletions cut 0 bases from V and 0 bases from J, with 18 bases between. For the CDR3, the DNA is TGTGCCAGCAGCCAAGATTCCTTGACAGGTACTTTCTCTGGAAACACCATATATTTT. Its protein product is CASSQDSLTGTFSGNTIYF.

A word on this clonotype: At one end, the junction sequence differs from germline, possibly due to a read error. This rearrangement joins TRBV5-5 to TRBJ1-1; tentatively, D is TRBD1 (5 bases). Germline-derived CDR1 and CDR2 are SGHKS and YYEKEE (reference sequence). The CDR3 is made up of 14 amino acids. This CDR3 is CASSLGGAGTEAIF. The DNA of the CDR3 is TGTGCCAGCAGCTTGGGAGGGGCAGGTACTGAAGCTATCTTT.

This chain joins TRBV4-1 and TRBJ2-4; tentatively, D is TRBD2 (5 bases). Germline CDR1 is MGHRA and CDR2 is YSYEKL. The ends were cut back, 1 base at V and 3 bases at J, with 7 bases in the middle. The CDR3 totals 14 residues. CDR3 loop: CASSQAGNKNIQYF. The CDR3 nucleotides are TGCGCCAGCAGCCAAGCGGGGAACAAAAACATTCAGTACTTC.

The rearrangement links TRBV18 to TRBJ2-7; 11 bases line up with TRBD2. There are 16 residues in the CDR3. Per germline, CDR1 KGHSH and CDR2 LQKENI. J lost 2 bases, V lost 4 bases, and 7 bases had no gene match. The CDR3 protein is CASSQISSGGPYEQYV. The DNA for the CDR3 is TGTGCCAGCTCACAAATCTCTAGCGGGGGGCCCTACGAGCAGTACGTC.

Ten or more counts support this clonotype. V gene TRBV20-1 combines with J gene TRBJ2-7; 9 nucleotides line up with TRBD2. J was trimmed by 3 bases and V by 3 bases; bases with no gene match: 6. From germline, CDR1 is DFQATT and CDR2 SNEGSKA (reference sequence). The CDR3 has 14 amino acids. CDR3 sequence (DNA): TGCAGTGCTAGTGGGCCTAGCGGGGACTACGAGCAGTACGTC. Translating gives CSASGPSGDYEQYV.

The gene calls are TRBV6-5 and TRBJ1-6; D is possibly TRBD1 (5 bases). Trimming pared 6 bases from V and 7 bases from J, leaving 13 bases between. The CDR3 is made up of 14 amino acids. CDR1 is MNHEY, CDR2 SVGAGI, per germline. CDR3 sequence: CASSRGRGNSPLHF. DNA of the CDR3: TGTGCCAGCAGCCGGGGACGGGGGAATTCACCCCTCCACTTT.

This clonotype appeared many times. The chain couples TRBV5-1 to TRBJ1-4; D is ambiguous. The ends were cut back, 0 bases at V and 3 bases at J, with 9 bases in the middle. Germline values: CDR1 SGHRS, CDR2 YFSETQ. CDR3 length equals 15 residues. CDR3 DNA: TGCGCCAGCAGCTTGGGAGACTCGGCTAATGAAAAACTGTTTTTT. Its protein product is CASSLGDSANEKLFF.

The rearrangement uses TRBV12-3 or TRBV12-4 and TRBJ2-5, with a weak D call TRBD2 (7 bases). CDR3 length: 16 residues. The V gene lost 6 bases and the J gene lost 4 bases, with 21 bases spanning the gap. CDR3 DNA: TGTGCCAGCAGCCCGTTCATGGGGGGGGGGCGAGAGACCCAGTACTTC. Its protein product is CASSPFMGGGRETQYF.

This clonotype was recorded at least ten times. This chain uses TRBV12-3 or TRBV12-4 with TRBJ2-2; D not resolved. Trimming took 5 bases from V and 4 from J, leaving 5 bases between them. There are 12 residues in the CDR3. The CDR3 bases are TGTGCCAGCAGTCCACTCACCGGGGAGCTGTTTTTT. Translating gives CASSPLTGELFF.

The gene calls are TRBV7-6 and TRBJ2-3, with a tentative D call TRBD2 (5 bases). Germline values: CDR1 SGHVS, CDR2 FNYEAQ. There are 14 residues in the CDR3. Trimming stripped 5 bases from V and 5 bases from J, with 14 bases between. The CDR3 DNA follows: TGTGCCAGCAGCCCGAGGGTTGCCAAAGATACGCAGTATTTT. Amino acid sequence: CASSPRVAKDTQYF.

This clonotype was seen at least ten times. This chain joins TRBV9 and TRBJ1-6; a possible D gene is TRBD1 (5 bases). Germline loops: CDR1 SGDLS, CDR2 YYNGEE. The V gene lost 4 bases and the J gene lost 7 bases, with 15 bases spanning the gap. The CDR3 loop spans 15 amino acids. The CDR3 nucleotides are TGTGCCAGCAGCTCACGGGGCACGATCAATTCACCCCTCCACTTT. Encoded protein: CASSSRGTINSPLHF.

This clonotype has just a few counts. The rearrangement links TRBV12-3 or TRBV12-4 to TRBJ2-1, with a possible D match to TRBD1 (6 bases). V was cut by 5 bases and J by 7 bases, with 12 bases left in between. This CDR3 has 13 residues. The CDR3 DNA sequence: TGTGCCAGCAGTACGAGAACAGGGAATGAGCAGTTCTTC. Amino acid sequence: CASSTRTGNEQFF.

This clonotype was seen a few times. The V gene is TRBV5-8, the J gene TRBJ2-5; TRBD2 is a possible D gene (5 bases). V lost 1 base and J 5 bases, leaving 12 bases between the germline ends. CDR3 length equals 14 residues. Per germline, CDR1 SGHTS and CDR2 YDEGEE. The CDR3: CASSLIGVTETQYF. CDR3 nucleotides: TGTGCCAGCAGCTTGATCGGGGTCACGGAGACCCAGTACTTC.